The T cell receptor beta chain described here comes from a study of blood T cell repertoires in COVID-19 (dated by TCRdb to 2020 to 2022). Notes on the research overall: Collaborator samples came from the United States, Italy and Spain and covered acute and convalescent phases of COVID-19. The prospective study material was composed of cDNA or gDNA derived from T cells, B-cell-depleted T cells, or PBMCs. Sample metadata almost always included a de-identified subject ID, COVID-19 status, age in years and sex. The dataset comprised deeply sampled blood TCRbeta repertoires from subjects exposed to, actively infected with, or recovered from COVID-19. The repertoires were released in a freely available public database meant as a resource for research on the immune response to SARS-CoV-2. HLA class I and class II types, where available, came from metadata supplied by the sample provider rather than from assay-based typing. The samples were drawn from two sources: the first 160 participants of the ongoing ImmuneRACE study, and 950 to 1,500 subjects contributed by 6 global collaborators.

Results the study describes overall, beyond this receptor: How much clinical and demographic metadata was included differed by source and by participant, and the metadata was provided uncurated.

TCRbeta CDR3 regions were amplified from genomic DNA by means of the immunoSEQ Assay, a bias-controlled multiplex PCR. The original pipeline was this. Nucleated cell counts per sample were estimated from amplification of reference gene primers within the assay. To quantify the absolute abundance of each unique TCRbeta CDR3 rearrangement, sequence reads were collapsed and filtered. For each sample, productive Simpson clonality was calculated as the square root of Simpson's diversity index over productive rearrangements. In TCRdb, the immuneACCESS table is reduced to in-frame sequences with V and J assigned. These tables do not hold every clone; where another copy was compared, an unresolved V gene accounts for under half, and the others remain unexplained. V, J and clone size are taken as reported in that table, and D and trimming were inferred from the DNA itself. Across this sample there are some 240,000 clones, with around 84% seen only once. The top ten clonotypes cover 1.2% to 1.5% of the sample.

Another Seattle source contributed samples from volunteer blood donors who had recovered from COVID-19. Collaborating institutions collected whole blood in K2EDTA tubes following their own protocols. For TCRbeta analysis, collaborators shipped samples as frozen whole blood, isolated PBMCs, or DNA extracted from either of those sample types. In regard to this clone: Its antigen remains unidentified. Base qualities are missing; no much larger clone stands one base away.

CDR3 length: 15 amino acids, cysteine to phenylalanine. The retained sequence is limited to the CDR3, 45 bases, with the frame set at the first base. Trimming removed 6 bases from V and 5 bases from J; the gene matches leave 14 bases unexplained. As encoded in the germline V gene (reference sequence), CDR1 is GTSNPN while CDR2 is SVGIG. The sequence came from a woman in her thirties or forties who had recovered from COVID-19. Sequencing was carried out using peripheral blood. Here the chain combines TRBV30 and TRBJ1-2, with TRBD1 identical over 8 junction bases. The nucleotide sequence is TGTGCCTGCGCAGGACAGGGAGGTTCAAAATATGGCTACACCTTC. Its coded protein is CACAGQGGSKYGYTF.